Each of the 6 T cell receptor beta chains below was sequenced from the same sample in a study of shared clonotypes between healthy human individuals. Produced via immunoSEQ multiplex PCR; TCRdb's table is partial and in-frame only. The repertoire consists of some 660,000 clones, with less than 80% occurring once and the leading ten covering more than 1.5%. The sequenced material came from memory CD4+ T cells sorted from blood. Indicated subset: CD45RA-negative fraction. The receptors were gathered from a woman under 40 in good health.

This clone appeared a single time. The CDR3 DNA follows: TGTGCCAGCAATGGGTTGTTCGGGGAGCTGTTTTTT. Its translation: CASNGLFGELFF. This chain connects TRBV7-9 to TRBJ2-2, with D hard to call. V was shortened by 7 bases and J by 7 bases, with 10 bases between the two germline ends. The CDR3 loop spans 12 amino acids. Germline CDR1 and CDR2: SEHNR and FQNEAQ (reference sequence).

This chain uses TRBV19 with TRBJ2-6, with D possibly called TRBD1 or TRBD2 (5 bases each). Germline assignment: CDR1 LNHDA and CDR2 SQIVND (reference sequence). The CDR3 contains 22 residues. V was trimmed by 3 bases and J by 0 bases, leaving 27 bases between them. CDR3 in amino acids: CASSITRITPGTQDSGANVLTF. The DNA of the CDR3 is TGTGCCAGTAGTATTACCCGTATTACTCCCGGGACGCAGGACTCTGGGGCCAACGTCCTGACTTTC.

The chain couples TRBV5-1 to TRBJ2-5; possibly TRBD2 for D (6 bases). Trimming removed 6 bases at V and 4 bases at J, with 13 bases between. From germline, CDR1 is SGHRS and CDR2 YFSETQ. This CDR3 has 13 amino acids. As DNA, the CDR3 is TGCGCCAGCATGGGTTCGGGAGTAGAGACCCAGTACTTC. Translation gives CASMGSGVETQYF.

The genes are TRBV5-1 and TRBJ2-3; D is undetermined. Between the trimmed V and J ends, which lost 4 bases and 2 bases, there was a span of 8 bases. Germline-derived CDR1 and CDR2 are SGHRS and YFSETQ. This CDR3 spans 13 amino acids. CDR3 region: CASSTQVTDTQYF. The CDR3 DNA reads as TGCGCCAGCAGCACTCAAGTCACAGATACGCAGTATTTT.

The chain employs TRBV19 and TRBJ2-4, with 8 bases identical to TRBD1. With 6 bases clipped from V and 6 bases from J, the junction kept 13 bases outside the gene matches. Per the germline V gene, CDR1 is LNHDA and CDR2 is SQIVND (reference sequence). CDR3 size: 16 residues. DNA of the CDR3: TGTGCCAGTAGCATCCTCCCAGGGACAGGCGGAAACATTCAGTACTTC. It is translated as CASSILPGTGGNIQYF. Full variable domain (rest looked up from reference TRBV19 and TRBJ2-4): DGGITQSPKYLFRKEGQNVTLSCEQNLNHDAMYWYRQDPGQGLRLIYYSQIVNDFQKGDIAEGYSVSREKKESFPLTVTSAQKNPTAFYLCASSILPGTGGNIQYFGAGTRLSVL.

This chain links TRBV15 with TRBJ1-5, with 8 bases matching TRBD1. V lost 1 base, J lost 4 bases, and 12 bases stayed unmatched. The CDR3 has 18 amino acids. CDR1 and CDR2 (germline): LNHNV, YYDKDF (reference sequence). The CDR3 loop reads CATSRGRGLLVRNQPQHF. As DNA, the CDR3 is TGTGCCACCAGCAGAGGCAGGGGGCTTTTGGTAAGAAATCAGCCCCAGCATTTT.